The present T cell receptor beta chain was sequenced within a study of shared clonotypes between healthy human individuals. The protocol was immunoSEQ multiplex PCR, while the TCRdb copy is restricted to in-frame clones and leaves out a portion. The sample carries about 610,000 clones, approximately 96% recorded once. V gave up 4 bases and J gave up 6 bases; unmatched junction bases: 3. This CDR3 contains 12 residues. Germline V gene data show CDR1 as SGHRS and CDR2 as YFSETQ. Naive CD8 cells were CD45RO-negative, positively selected for CCR7, excluding terminally differentiated effector memory CD45RA+ cells.

Sequences were obtained from naive CD8+ T cells sorted from blood. The V and J genes are TRBV5-1 and TRBJ1-1, with 7 positions matching TRBD1. The source of this sequence is a woman in her twenties or thirties in good health. CDR3 bases: TGCGCCAGCAGCGACGACAGGGCTGAAGCTTTCTTT. It specifies CASSDDRAEAFF.